This TCR beta chain was identified in a study of shared clonotypes between healthy human individuals. The CDR3 consists of 14 residues. The germline CDR1 and CDR2 sequences are KGHSH and LQKENI. V lost 3 bases and J lost 3, with 12 bases in between. Whole-study results and caveats: Sampling covered nothing but blood. Tissue TCR repertoires likely differ from those found in blood.

In the authors' methods: Filtering of immunoSEQ junctional sequences could not match full-length read filtering. Sequencing was performed with immunoSEQ multiplex PCR; in TCRdb, only in-frame clones are kept and a portion is missing. D and trimming were read from the DNA, whereas the V and J calls and clone size are those reported in that table. Of around 500,000 clones listed, 76% are singletons. Concerning this clone: Its antigen remains unidentified.

The specimen was PBMCs. The receptor was derived from a woman aged 40 to 50 in good health. Some clones in this sample may be carry-over from other donors' samples. The gene calls are TRBV18 and TRBJ2-7, with D possibly matching TRBD1 (6 bases). The CDR3 reads CASSPSPQGYEQYF. The CDR3 nucleotides read TGTGCCAGCTCACCTAGCCCACAGGGCTACGAGCAGTACTTC.